The rows below give T cell receptor beta chains drawn from one sample of a study of Graves' ophthalmopathy and Graves' hyperthyroidism. TCRdb passed the multiplex PCR reads through MiXCR, listing each CDR3 protein once. The sample lists approximately 540,000 distinct CDR3 sequences; 35% to 40% were seen once. Sequences were obtained from peripheral blood or thyroid tissue (not recorded which). The receptors were gathered from an adult man with Graves' hyperthyroidism. Both conserved end residues are part of each CDR3.

TRBV4-1	TRBJ1-5	CASSQDRGQASNQPQHF
TRBV5-1	TRBJ2-2	CASREAGELFF
TRBV5-8	TRBJ1-5	CASSLWRGPQPQHF
TRBV5-4	TRBJ2-5	CASSFYRVGGQETQYF
TRBV12-3/TRBV12-4	TRBJ2-5	CASGLTGGVAGGLETQYF
TRBV10-3	TRBJ1-6	CASSFPRDRNSPLHF
TRBV19	TRBJ1-5	CASTGLYSNQPQHF
TRBV20-1	TRBJ1-1	CSASRQGNTEAFF
TRBV27	TRBJ2-5	CASSFMAGETQYF
TRBV7-9	TRBJ1-4	CASSRSGQARTNEKLFF
TRBV18	TRBJ1-1	CASSPEQNTEAFF
TRBV24-1	TRBJ2-5	CATSDAGATQETQYF
TRBV5-8	TRBJ1-1	CASSKGQGTLEAFF
TRBV7-2	TRBJ2-7	CASSFIPNRGRGHEQYF
TRBV7-2	TRBJ2-5	CASSLKGVQETQYF
TRBV7-2	TRBJ1-2	CASSLVGTAIYGYTF
TRBV29-1	TRBJ2-2	CSVEWTGELFF
TRBV6-5	TRBJ1-5	CASSYAAYSNQPQHF
TRBV10-2	TRBJ2-1	CASSVLSGSRNEQFF
TRBV11-2	TRBJ2-2	CASSGGASTGELFF
TRBV6-6	TRBJ2-1	CASSYAGAPTYNEQFF
TRBV10-2	TRBJ2-7	CASSESEVSYEQYF
TRBV5-1	TRBJ1-1	CASSLGVEAEAFF
TRBV5-1	TRBJ2-7	CASSHPGTSGSTTYEQYF
TRBV30	TRBJ1-1	CAWSRGRAEAFF
TRBV9	TRBJ2-2	CASSLPGRVGPNTGELFF
TRBV7-2	TRBJ2-2	CASSPRMNTGELFF
TRBV2	TRBJ1-3	CASSDWQHTGALYF
TRBV2	TRBJ2-5	CASSVTSGTWETQYF
TRBV7-2	TRBJ2-6	CASSQVARGLAGANVLTF
TRBV7-6	TRBJ2-5	CASSLFASGRAGETQYF
TRBV4-3	TRBJ2-7	CASSQLGQGDNEQYF
TRBV19	TRBJ1-2	CASSINYRGAGNYGYTF
TRBV5-1	TRBJ1-1	CASSLDFPTTEAFF
TRBV11-1	TRBJ1-2	CASSLPGATRGYTF
TRBV5-1	TRBJ2-7	CASSVVGYEQYF
TRBV9	TRBJ2-2	CASSVGSPQTGELFF
TRBV19	TRBJ1-2	CASRGTGTASGYTF
TRBV10-3	TRBJ1-2	CAIRKQGLYGYTF
TRBV24-1	TRBJ2-3	CATSDISGAADTQYF
TRBV20-1	TRBJ2-5	CSATTGGWETQYF
TRBV19	TRBJ1-5	CATQQGSQPQHF
TRBV10-3	TRBJ2-7	CAISDTPVPTGYEQYF
TRBV4-1	TRBJ2-2	CASSQDGSGANTGELFF
TRBV7-9	TRBJ1-1	CASSLKGVRNTEAFF
TRBV7-9	TRBJ2-5	CASSAGIWETQYF
TRBV15	TRBJ2-5	CATSGGLAGGEETQYF
TRBV9	TRBJ2-7	CASSETGLAGAEQYF
TRBV7-9	TRBJ1-5	CASSPTGDTRPQHF
TRBV7-9	TRBJ2-7	CASSLGSLGEQYF